One sample yielded the 30 T cell receptor beta chains listed below, sequenced in a study of immune heterogeneity within non-small cell lung tumors. TCR beta CDR3 regions came from multiplex PCR with 32 forward V and 13 reverse J primers. TCRdb called the multiplex PCR reads again in MiXCR, with one record for every CDR3 protein. This sample has 1,500 to 2,500 distinct CDR3 sequences, with 25% to 30% found just once. Template input was genomic DNA from bulk tumor (about 600 ng per sample). Several biopsies were collected from each primary tumor during surgery. They were spaced as far apart as possible within the tumor mass. With untreated, newly diagnosed non-small cell lung cancer, the patients went on to undergo curative surgery. Sample: lung tumor tissue. The receptors were sampled from a woman aged 50 to 65 with non-small cell lung cancer.

By proportion, this clonotype is large. The rearrangement links TRBV2 to TRBJ1-6, with D perhaps TRBD1 (5 bases). The CDR3 extends over 14 amino acids. Trimming stripped 7 bases from V and 7 bases from J, with 14 bases between. Germline V gene data show CDR1 as SNHLY and CDR2 as FYNNEI. In DNA form, the CDR3 reads TGTGCCAGCAATTTAGGACATTGGAATTCACCCCTCCACTTT. It yields the protein CASNLGHWNSPLHF.

A few counts support this clonotype. The rearrangement links TRBV18 to TRBJ2-7, with TRBD2 as a possible D gene (6 bases). Germline V CDR1 and CDR2: KGHSH, LQKENI. Trimming shortened V by 1 base and J by 6 bases, and 10 bases separated the two germline ends. The CDR3 loop spans 13 amino acids. The CDR3 loop reads CASSPQEGSEQYF. In nucleotides, the CDR3 is TGTGCCAGCTCACCACAGGAGGGAAGCGAGCAGTACTTC.

The V call is TRBV27, the J call TRBJ1-4; maybe TRBD1 (5 bases). The CDR3 is 15 residues long. Trimming left V 7 bases short and J 1 base short, with 13 bases between. Germline loops: CDR1 MNHEY, CDR2 SMNVEV (reference sequence). CDR3 coding DNA: TGTGCCAGCATTACTACAGGCTTAACTAATGAAAAACTGTTTTTT. This translates into CASITTGLTNEKLFF.

This clonotype was observed a handful of times. A single base separates this from a much larger clone, so it may be a read error. The chain couples TRBV5-5 to TRBJ1-2, with D tentatively TRBD1 (5 bases). This CDR3 has 14 amino acids. The germline CDR1 and CDR2 sequences are SGHKS and YYEKEE (reference sequence). CDR3 loop: CTSSLGTLGGGYTF. CDR3 DNA sequence: TGTACCAGCAGCTTAGGGACCTTAGGAGGTGGCTACACCTTC.

This sequence joins TRBV11-2 and TRBJ2-5, with D possibly TRBD1 on 6 matching bases. V was trimmed by 5 bases and J by 5 bases, leaving 6 bases between them. CDR1 SGHAT and CDR2 FQNNGV come from the germline V gene. This CDR3 is built from 11 residues. The CDR3 sequence is CASSTGETQYF. In nucleotides, the CDR3 is TGTGCCAGCAGCACAGGGGAGACCCAGTACTTC.

The rearrangement uses TRBV9 and TRBJ2-5, with TRBD2 identical over 12 bases. From germline, CDR1 is SGDLS and CDR2 YYNGEE. The CDR3 consists of 15 residues. With 3 bases clipped from V and 3 bases from J, the junction kept 3 bases outside the gene matches. The CDR3 sequence: CASSDRLAGEETQYF. The CDR3, as DNA: TGTGCCAGCAGCGACCGACTAGCGGGGGAAGAGACCCAGTACTTC.

V gene TRBV27 combines with J gene TRBJ2-1, with 13 bases matching TRBD2. The CDR3 runs 15 residues. V dropped 6 bases and J dropped 2; count of bases not matched to a gene: 1. Germline CDR1 reads MNHEY; CDR2 reads SMNVEV (reference sequence). DNA of the CDR3: TGTGCCAGCAGCACTAGCGGGAGGGCCTACAATGAGCAGTTCTTC. The encoded protein is CASSTSGRAYNEQFF.

In its sample, this clonotype is large. The V gene is TRBV15, the J gene TRBJ1-2; D is perhaps TRBD1 (5 bases). Germline V gene sequence: CDR1 LNHNV, CDR2 YYDKDF (reference sequence). Trimming pared 0 bases from V and 7 bases from J, leaving 9 bases between. This CDR3 is built from 13 residues. The CDR3 bases are TGTGCCACCAGCAGAGATCCAGGGTTTGGCTACACCTTC. Translated: CATSRDPGFGYTF.

Regarding this clonotype: Compared with germline, one end of the junction differs, possibly owing to a read error. This rearrangement joins TRBV5-1 to TRBJ1-1; D ambiguous. CDR3 size: 14 residues. Germline V CDR1 and CDR2: SGHRS, YFSETQ. This CDR3 is CASILGMMNTEAFF. In DNA, the CDR3 is TGCGCCAGCATCTTGGGTATGATGAACACTGAAGCTTTCTTT.

The rearrangement links TRBV19 to TRBJ1-4; the D is unclear. The germline V gene encodes CDR1 LNHDA and CDR2 SQIVND (reference sequence). The CDR3 has 15 residues. The V end lost 8 bases, the J end lost 4 bases, and 17 bases lay between the germline ends. Here the CDR3 DNA reads TGTGCCAGTGTATTAGGGCGACGGAGTAATGAAAAACTGTTTTTT. Translated, it gives CASVLGRRSNEKLFF.

This clonotype is deemed medium-sized. The gene calls are TRBV28 and TRBJ1-2, with D uncertain. This CDR3 region has 13 residues. V was pared by 5 bases and J by 0 bases, with 7 bases between. Germline values: CDR1 MDHEN, CDR2 SYDVKM. The CDR3 loop is CASSRESNYGYTF. For the CDR3, the DNA is TGTGCCAGCAGTCGAGAATCTAACTATGGCTACACCTTC.

This clonotype was observed a few times. J is TRBJ1-4 and V is TRBV2; 7 nucleotides match TRBD1. Germline values: CDR1 SNHLY, CDR2 FYNNEI. This CDR3 spans 15 amino acids. V was clipped by 7 bases and J by 11 bases; unmatched bases: 16. The CDR3 reads CASTSLAGQAEKLFF. CDR3 nucleotides: TGTGCCAGCACCTCATTGGCAGGACAGGCGGAGAAACTGTTTTTT.

This clonotype came up a few times. The rearrangement uses TRBV20-1 and TRBJ1-6, with D perhaps TRBD1 (5 bases). Deletions cut 3 bases from V and 8 bases from J, with 14 bases between. CDR1 DFQATT and CDR2 SNEGSKA come from the germline V gene (reference sequence). The CDR3 runs to 14 residues. CDR3 amino acids: CSARVWGGDSPLHF. The CDR3 DNA follows: TGCAGTGCTAGGGTTTGGGGGGGAGATTCACCCCTCCACTTT.

By share, this clonotype ranks as medium-sized. The V gene is TRBV6-1, the J gene TRBJ1-2, with D uncertain. The germline V gene has CDR1 MNHNS and CDR2 SASEGT. CDR3 length: 11 residues. Deletions cut 6 bases from V and 4 bases from J, with 6 bases between. The CDR3 DNA is TGTGCCAGCAGGCGGCTCTATGGCTACACCTTC. Its protein is CASRRLYGYTF.

This sequence joins TRBV7-2 and TRBJ2-7, with D possibly TRBD2 on 5 matching bases. Between the trimmed V and J ends, which lost 6 bases and 2 bases, there was a span of 11 bases. The CDR3 has 13 residues. CDR1 is SGHTA and CDR2 is FQGNSA in the germline V gene. The CDR3 DNA follows: TGTGCCAGCAGTGGTAGAGCGGCCTACGAGCAGTACTTC. Amino acid sequence: CASSGRAAYEQYF.

This chain joins TRBV2 and TRBJ1-3, with unresolved D. V gave up 8 bases and J gave up 8 bases, with 10 bases separating them. This CDR3 has 11 residues. Per the germline V gene, CDR1 is SNHLY and CDR2 is FYNNEI. This CDR3 reads CASFEAHTIYF. CDR3 nucleotide sequence: TGTGCCAGCTTCGAAGCGCACACCATATATTTT. The entire variable domain, with the rest obtained from reference TRBV2 and TRBJ1-3, is as follows: EPEVTQTPSHQVTQMGQEVILRCVPISNHLYFYWYRQILGQKVEFLVSFYNNEISEKSEIFDDQFSVERPDGSNFTLKIRSTKLEDSAMYFCASFEAHTIYFGEGSWLTVV.

By share of the sample, this clonotype is large. V gene TRBV10-1 combines with J gene TRBJ2-7; 7 nucleotides agree with TRBD2. The V gene's germline CDR1 is WNHNN and CDR2 SYGVQD (reference sequence). The CDR3 is 14 residues long. V lost 0 bases, J lost 9 bases, and 8 bases stayed unmatched. The CDR3: CASSESGELASQYF. CDR3 nucleotides: TGCGCCAGCAGTGAGTCGGGGGAACTAGCGTCGCAGTACTTC.

The V and J genes are TRBV5-6 and TRBJ2-7; 9 bases map to TRBD1. The V gene's germline CDR1 is SGHDT and CDR2 YYEEEE. CDR3 size: 15 residues. Trimming cost V 3 bases and J 4 bases; bases outside gene matches: 8. CDR3: CASSYRGQGFYEQYF. In nucleotides, the CDR3 is TGTGCCAGCAGCTACCGCGGACAGGGGTTTTACGAGCAGTACTTC.

This clonotype was seen a few times. The genes are TRBV20-1 and TRBJ1-5, with a weak D call TRBD1 (6 bases). CDR1 is DFQATT and CDR2 is SNEGSKA in the germline V gene (reference sequence). With 4 bases removed from V and 3 bases from J, the gap between germline ends came to 22 bases. The CDR3 totals 17 residues. CDR3 coding DNA: TGCAGTGCTACCCCTGGGGGCGGGGGTCCGAACAATCAGCCCCAGCATTTT. Translation gives CSATPGGGGPNNQPQHF.

This clonotype appeared a few times. V and J are TRBV20-1 and TRBJ2-5; 9 bases are shared with TRBD2. The CDR3 consists of 15 residues. V dropped 4 bases and J dropped 2; count of bases not matched to a gene: 8. Germline V lookup: CDR1 DFQATT, CDR2 SNEGSKA (reference sequence). The CDR3 reads CSAIRRTSEQETQYF. The CDR3 region has the DNA TGCAGTGCTATCCGGAGGACTAGCGAACAAGAGACCCAGTACTTC.

Relative to its sample, this clonotype is large. The CDR3 sequence is CASSEGAQSSYEQYF. CDR3 coding DNA: TGCGCCAGCAGCGAGGGGGCCCAGAGCTCCTACGAGCAGTACTTC. V usage is TRBV5-1 and J usage is TRBJ2-7, with 7 bases that match TRBD1. Germline CDR1 SGHRS, CDR2 YFSETQ. The CDR3 is 15 amino acids. V lost 4 bases to trimming and J lost 0 bases; unmatched junction nucleotides: 7.

The rearrangement joins TRBV6-1 to TRBJ2-3, with D possibly being TRBD2 (6 bases). Germline V CDR1 and CDR2: MNHNS, SASEGT. Between the trimmed V and J ends, which lost 7 bases and 3 bases, there was a span of 14 bases. The CDR3 is 14 residues long. The CDR3 spells CASTWRAATDTQYF. The CDR3 DNA reads TGTGCCAGCACTTGGAGGGCGGCTACAGATACGCAGTATTTT.

This sequence joins TRBV6-1 and TRBJ1-2; a possible D gene is TRBD1 (6 bases). The CDR3 totals 15 residues. Germline lookup yields CDR1 MNHNS and CDR2 SASEGT. Trimming left V 4 bases short and J 2 bases short, with 14 bases between. CDR3 nucleotides: TGTGCCAGCAGTGTCTCCGGGACACTCAACTATGGCTACACCTTC. Encoded protein: CASSVSGTLNYGYTF.

This clonotype was counted a few times. The chain recombines TRBV5-1 with TRBJ1-6; maybe TRBD1 (5 bases). The V gene lost 3 bases and the J gene lost 0 bases, with 7 bases spanning the gap. Germline CDR1 SGHRS, CDR2 YFSETQ. The CDR3 is made up of 15 amino acids. The DNA of the CDR3 is TGCGCCAGCAGCTCGACAGCCTCCTATAATTCACCCCTCCACTTT. This sequence encodes CASSSTASYNSPLHF. Using reference TRBV5-1 and TRBJ1-6 for the parts outside the CDR3, the full variable domain is KAGVTQTPRYLIKTRGQQVTLSCSPISGHRSVSWYQQTPGQGLQFLFEYFSETQRNKGNFPGRFSGRQFSNSRSEMNVSTLELGDSALYLCASSSTASYNSPLHFGNGTRLTVT.

This clonotype was counted a few times. The chain recombines TRBV30 with TRBJ2-3, with 11 positions matching TRBD2. Germline CDR1 and CDR2: GTSNPN and SVGIG (reference sequence). CDR3 size: 14 residues. V lost 4 bases and J lost 9; bases outside the gene matches: 9. CDR3 region: CAWKSGTSGATQYF. The DNA for the CDR3 is TGTGCCTGGAAATCCGGGACTAGCGGAGCCACGCAGTATTTT.

The rearrangement joins TRBV3-1 to TRBJ1-4; D is unclear. Trimming left V 4 bases short and J 5 bases short, with 17 bases between. CDR1 and CDR2 from the germline V gene are LGHDT and YNNKEL (reference sequence). This CDR3 is 16 amino acids long. CDR3 bases: TGTGCCAGCAGCCGGCCCCCGGGATCCAAAAATGAAAAACTGTTTTTT. It encodes CASSRPPGSKNEKLFF. Looking up the rest from reference TRBV3-1 and TRBJ1-4 gives the full variable domain: DTAVSQTPKYLVTQMGNDKSIKCEQNLGHDTMYWYKQDSKKFLKIMFSYNNKELIINETVPNRFSPKSPDKAHLNLHINSLELGDSAVYFCASSRPPGSKNEKLFFGSGTQLSVL.

This chain uses TRBV4-3 with TRBJ2-7, with 7 bases that match TRBD2. The CDR3 is 17 residues long. From germline, CDR1 is LGHNA and CDR2 YSLEER. Trimming took 3 bases from V and 4 from J; bases not matched to a gene: 15. In DNA form, the CDR3 reads TGCGCCAGCAGCCACCACGACGTCCCCGGACTAGGGTACGAGCAGTACTTC. Protein: CASSHHDVPGLGYEQYF.

The chain is built from TRBV3-1 and TRBJ1-1, with TRBD1 matching over 8 bases. The CDR3 has 16 residues. Germline loops: CDR1 LGHDT, CDR2 YNNKEL (reference sequence). Trimming took 4 bases from V and 5 from J; bases not matched to a gene: 12. Here the CDR3 reads CASSRGSQGGRTEAFF. CDR3 in DNA: TGTGCCAGCAGCCGAGGTTCACAGGGGGGCCGTACTGAAGCTTTCTTT.

The V and J genes are TRBV15 and TRBJ2-5; 11 nucleotides align to TRBD1. V shed 1 base, J shed 5 bases, and the junction held 0 bases outside the gene matches. Per the germline V gene, CDR1 is LNHNV and CDR2 is YYDKDF (reference sequence). The CDR3 sequence is 14 residues long. The CDR3 coding sequence is TGTGCCACCAGCAGAGGGACAGGGGGCGAGACCCAGTACTTC. Amino acids: CATSRGTGGETQYF.

This clonotype was observed a handful of times. The V call is TRBV6-1, the J call TRBJ1-2; D gene unclear. Between the trimmed V and J ends, which lost 6 bases and 2 bases, there was a span of 16 bases. The germline V gene has CDR1 MNHNS and CDR2 SASEGT. The CDR3 totals 15 residues. In DNA form, the CDR3 reads TGTGCCAGCAGATCCTCCGGCGGGGAGAACTATGGCTACACCTTC. Translated: CASRSSGGENYGYTF.